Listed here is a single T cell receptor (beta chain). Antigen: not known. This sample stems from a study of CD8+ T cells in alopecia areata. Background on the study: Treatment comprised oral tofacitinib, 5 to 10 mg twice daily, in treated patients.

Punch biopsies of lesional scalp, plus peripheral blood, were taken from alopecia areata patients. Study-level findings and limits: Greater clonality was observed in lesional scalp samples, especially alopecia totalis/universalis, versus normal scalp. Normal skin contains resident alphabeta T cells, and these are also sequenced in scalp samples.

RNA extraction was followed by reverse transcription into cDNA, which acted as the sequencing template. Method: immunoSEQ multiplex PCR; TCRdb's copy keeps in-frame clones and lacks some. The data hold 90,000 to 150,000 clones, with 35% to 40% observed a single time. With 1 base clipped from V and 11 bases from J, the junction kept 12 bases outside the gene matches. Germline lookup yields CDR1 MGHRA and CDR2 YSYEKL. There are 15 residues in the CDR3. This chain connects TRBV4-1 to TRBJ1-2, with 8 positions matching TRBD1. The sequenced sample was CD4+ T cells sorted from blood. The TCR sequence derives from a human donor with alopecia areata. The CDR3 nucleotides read TGCGCCAGCAGCCAAGGGACAGGGCCCTGGTTAAGGTACACCTTC. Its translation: CASSQGTGPWLRYTF.